The rows below give T cell receptor beta chains drawn from one sample of a study of vaccination effects on CD4 cells after COVID-19. These receptors' targets are unknown. Produced via immunoSEQ multiplex PCR; TCRdb's table is partial and in-frame only. Among about 28,000 clones listed, approximately 72% were seen once. Sequenced material: CD4+ T cells from PBMCs cultured with SARS-CoV-2 spike peptides, taken before COVID-19 vaccination. These receptors were obtained from a human donor who received a COVID-19 vaccine. CDR3s include the opening cysteine and the closing phenylalanine or tryptophan. The D gene is left open where the match is weak. Where a row states a size, it is once, few, many or the class of an expanded clone; other rows omit it.

d_call: .; cdr3_length: 15; clone_size: few; j_call: TRBJ1-3; v_call: TRBV18; cdr3_nt: TGTGCCAGCTCACCGAGGCCGCCAGGGATAGACACCATATATTTT; cdr3_aa: CASSPRPPGIDTIYF
d_call: .; cdr3_length: 14; clone_size: .; j_call: TRBJ2-5; v_call: TRBV27; cdr3_nt: TGTGCCAGCAGTTTAGGGGGGCGCTTGGAGACCCAGTACTTC; cdr3_aa: CASSLGGRLETQYF
d_call: .; cdr3_length: 13; clone_size: .; j_call: TRBJ1-2; v_call: TRBV6-6; cdr3_nt: TGTGCCAGCAGTTACCTTCAGGGATCTGGCTACACCTTC; cdr3_aa: CASSYLQGSGYTF
d_call: .; cdr3_length: 15; clone_size: .; j_call: TRBJ1-6; v_call: TRBV7-2; cdr3_nt: TGTGCCAGCAGCTATGTAGGAGTTGGGGATTCACCCCTCCACTTT; cdr3_aa: CASSYVGVGDSPLHF
d_call: .; cdr3_length: 14; clone_size: .; j_call: TRBJ1-2; v_call: TRBV28; cdr3_nt: TGTGCCAGCAGTTTGGGGGGGACTAACTATGGCTACACCTTC; cdr3_aa: CASSLGGTNYGYTF
d_call: .; cdr3_length: 13; clone_size: .; j_call: TRBJ2-2; v_call: TRBV10-3; cdr3_nt: TGTGCCATCAGTGAATGGGGGTCCGGGGAGCTGTTTTTT; cdr3_aa: CAISEWGSGELFF
d_call: .; cdr3_length: 14; clone_size: .; j_call: TRBJ1-6; v_call: TRBV6-5; cdr3_nt: TGTGCCAGCAGCCTGGGGTCCCCCAATTCACCCCTCCACTTT; cdr3_aa: CASSLGSPNSPLHF
d_call: .; cdr3_length: 14; clone_size: once; j_call: TRBJ1-1; v_call: TRBV6-5; cdr3_nt: TGTGCCAGCAGTCGAGGCAACTCGAACACTGAAGCTTTCTTT; cdr3_aa: CASSRGNSNTEAFF
d_call: .; cdr3_length: 14; clone_size: .; j_call: TRBJ1-6; v_call: TRBV7-8; cdr3_nt: TGTGCCAGCAGCTTACCGGGGCGGGTTTCACCCCTCCACTTT; cdr3_aa: CASSLPGRVSPLHF
d_call: .; cdr3_length: 14; clone_size: .; j_call: TRBJ2-1; v_call: TRBV28; cdr3_nt: TGTGCCAGCAGTTTGAGGCAGGGGAGCAATGAGCAGTTCTTC; cdr3_aa: CASSLRQGSNEQFF
d_call: TRBD1; cdr3_length: 15; clone_size: .; j_call: TRBJ1-6; v_call: TRBV27; cdr3_nt: TGTGCCAGCACCAAAACCGGGACAGGGGATTCACCCCTCCACTTT; cdr3_aa: CASTKTGTGDSPLHF
d_call: .; cdr3_length: 16; clone_size: once; j_call: TRBJ1-5; v_call: TRBV6-2/TRBV6-3; cdr3_nt: TGTGCCAGCAGTTACTCGGGGAGTTATAGCAATCAGCCCCAGCATTTT; cdr3_aa: CASSYSGSYSNQPQHF
d_call: TRBD1; cdr3_length: 15; clone_size: .; j_call: TRBJ1-2; v_call: TRBV3-1/TRBV3-2; cdr3_nt: TGTGCCAGCAGCTCCCCCGACAGGGGGCTGTATGGCTACACCTTC; cdr3_aa: CASSSPDRGLYGYTF
d_call: .; cdr3_length: 15; clone_size: .; j_call: TRBJ1-6; v_call: TRBV5-1; cdr3_nt: TGCGCCAGCAGCTTGGCTGAGGCAGCTAATTCACCCCTCCACTTT; cdr3_aa: CASSLAEAANSPLHF
d_call: .; cdr3_length: 13; clone_size: .; j_call: TRBJ1-2; v_call: TRBV5-1; cdr3_nt: TGCGCCAGCAGCTTAGGAGCAAACTATGGCTACACCTTC; cdr3_aa: CASSLGANYGYTF
d_call: TRBD1; cdr3_length: 14; clone_size: .; j_call: TRBJ1-5; v_call: TRBV3-1/TRBV3-2; cdr3_nt: TGTGCCAGCAGCCCCGGGACAGTGGGCCAGCCCCAGCATTTT; cdr3_aa: CASSPGTVGQPQHF
d_call: .; cdr3_length: 15; clone_size: .; j_call: TRBJ2-5; v_call: TRBV2; cdr3_nt: TGTGCCAGCAGTGAGGGTGCAGGGGCGGGAGAGACCCAGTACTTC; cdr3_aa: CASSEGAGAGETQYF
d_call: .; cdr3_length: 18; clone_size: .; j_call: TRBJ2-7; v_call: TRBV12-5; cdr3_nt: TGTGCTAGTGGTTTGGTATTGTCGGGCGGGCCCTCTGACTACGAGCAGTACTTC; cdr3_aa: CASGLVLSGGPSDYEQYF
d_call: TRBD2; cdr3_length: 13; clone_size: .; j_call: TRBJ2-7; v_call: TRBV19; cdr3_nt: TGTGCCATAACTAGCGGGCGGACTTACGAGCAGTACTTC; cdr3_aa: CAITSGRTYEQYF
d_call: TRBD1; cdr3_length: 15; clone_size: few; j_call: TRBJ1-6; v_call: TRBV4-3; cdr3_nt: TGCGCCAGCAGCCAAGATTTCCAGGGGGTTTCACCCCTCCACTTT; cdr3_aa: CASSQDFQGVSPLHF
d_call: .; cdr3_length: 11; clone_size: .; j_call: TRBJ1-2; v_call: TRBV5-8; cdr3_nt: TGTGCCAGCAGCCAAGCGAGGGGCGGCACCTTC; cdr3_aa: CASSQARGGTF
d_call: .; cdr3_length: 13; clone_size: .; j_call: TRBJ1-1; v_call: TRBV21-1; cdr3_nt: TGTGCCAGCAGCATTCGGGCGTGGACTGAAGCTTTCTTT; cdr3_aa: CASSIRAWTEAFF
d_call: .; cdr3_length: 15; clone_size: .; j_call: TRBJ1-4; v_call: TRBV6-5; cdr3_nt: TGTGCCAGCAGTTACTCGACGGGCAACTCTGAAAAACTGTTTTTT; cdr3_aa: CASSYSTGNSEKLFF
d_call: .; cdr3_length: 15; clone_size: .; j_call: TRBJ2-1; v_call: TRBV28; cdr3_nt: TGTGCCAGCATCCCGGGGGCCCCTATCAAAGGTGAGCAGTTCTTC; cdr3_aa: CASIPGAPIKGEQFF
d_call: .; cdr3_length: 13; clone_size: .; j_call: TRBJ1-6; v_call: TRBV6-5; cdr3_nt: TGTGCCAGCAGTTACTCGCTGAATTCACCCCTCCACTTT; cdr3_aa: CASSYSLNSPLHF
d_call: .; cdr3_length: 15; clone_size: .; j_call: TRBJ2-1; v_call: TRBV19; cdr3_nt: TGTGCCAGTAGGCCCCAGGGTGGCCCCTACAATGAGCAGTTCTTC; cdr3_aa: CASRPQGGPYNEQFF
d_call: TRBD1; cdr3_length: 14; clone_size: .; j_call: TRBJ2-7; v_call: TRBV18; cdr3_nt: TGTGCCAGCTCTAGGGACAGCTCCCCCTACGAGCAGTACTTC; cdr3_aa: CASSRDSSPYEQYF
d_call: .; cdr3_length: 15; clone_size: few; j_call: TRBJ1-5; v_call: TRBV7-8; cdr3_nt: TGTGCCAGCAGCTTGGAGACGGCTAGCAATCAGCCCCAGCATTTT; cdr3_aa: CASSLETASNQPQHF
d_call: .; cdr3_length: 14; clone_size: .; j_call: TRBJ2-1; v_call: TRBV19; cdr3_nt: TGTGCCAGTAGTCCGGGACCCAACTACAATGAGCAGTTCTTC; cdr3_aa: CASSPGPNYNEQFF
d_call: TRBD1; cdr3_length: 13; clone_size: .; j_call: TRBJ2-7; v_call: TRBV11-1; cdr3_nt: TGTGCCAGCAGCAGGGGACAGAGTTTAGAGCAGTACTTC; cdr3_aa: CASSRGQSLEQYF
d_call: .; cdr3_length: 17; clone_size: .; j_call: TRBJ2-7; v_call: TRBV28; cdr3_nt: TGTGCCAGCAATTTGGGCATGTTAAGAGGGGCAGGCGACGAGCAGTACTTC; cdr3_aa: CASNLGMLRGAGDEQYF
d_call: .; cdr3_length: 14; clone_size: .; j_call: TRBJ1-3; v_call: TRBV18; cdr3_nt: TGTGCCAGCTCACCAGAAGGGTACGGAAACACCATATATTTT; cdr3_aa: CASSPEGYGNTIYF
d_call: .; cdr3_length: 13; clone_size: once; j_call: TRBJ2-7; v_call: TRBV29-1; cdr3_nt: TGCAGCGTTGACGCGGGACGGTCCTACGAGCAGTACTTC; cdr3_aa: CSVDAGRSYEQYF
d_call: .; cdr3_length: 12; clone_size: once; j_call: TRBJ2-3; v_call: TRBV3-1/TRBV3-2; cdr3_nt: TGTGCCAGCAGCCAAGGGGACTTCGCACAGTATTTT; cdr3_aa: CASSQGDFAQYF
d_call: .; cdr3_length: 14; clone_size: .; j_call: TRBJ2-1; v_call: TRBV5-4; cdr3_nt: TGTGCCAGCAGCCCTCAGGGAAACTACAATGAGCAGTTCTTC; cdr3_aa: CASSPQGNYNEQFF
d_call: .; cdr3_length: 15; clone_size: .; j_call: TRBJ2-2; v_call: TRBV5-5; cdr3_nt: TGTGCCAGCAGCTTGAGCCGGCAGGGCACCGGGGAGCTGTTTTTT; cdr3_aa: CASSLSRQGTGELFF
d_call: TRBD2; cdr3_length: 17; clone_size: .; j_call: TRBJ2-3; v_call: TRBV7-6; cdr3_nt: TGTGCCAGCAGCTACGGGACTAGCGGGAGTGGCACAGATACGCAGTATTTT; cdr3_aa: CASSYGTSGSGTDTQYF
d_call: TRBD1; cdr3_length: 15; clone_size: .; j_call: TRBJ1-4; v_call: TRBV28; cdr3_nt: TGTGCCAGCAGCCCATGGACAGGGGGTAAGGAAAAACTGTTTTTT; cdr3_aa: CASSPWTGGKEKLFF
d_call: TRBD1; cdr3_length: 24; clone_size: once; j_call: TRBJ2-7; v_call: TRBV3-1/TRBV3-2; cdr3_nt: TGTGCCAGCAGCCAAGACAGGTATAGGGGGACAGACCTTATTCGAACCGAGAGCTCCTACGAGCAGTACTTC; cdr3_aa: CASSQDRYRGTDLIRTESSYEQYF